This record concerns one TCR beta chain sequence. The assay was immunoSEQ multiplex PCR, and TCRdb's table has in-frame clones only and misses some. The table has tens of thousands of clones, under 85% seen once. The CDR3 has 15 residues. V shed 4 bases and J 9 bases; nucleotides not matched to a gene: 7. Germline V gene data show CDR1 as SGHAT and CDR2 as FQNNGV. This sample was taken from a study of blood T cell repertoires in COVID-19. The rearrangement uses TRBV11-2 and TRBJ1-6, with 9 bases identical to TRBD1. Sequencing input: peripheral blood. The TCR was taken from a man between 65 and 80 years old with acute or convalescent COVID-19. In nucleotides, the CDR3 is TGTGCCAGCAGCTCAAACAGGGGGCGGGGTTCACCCCTCCACTTT. This encodes CASSSNRGRGSPLHF.